Below, one T cell receptor beta chain is given with its context. The target antigen is unknown. The entry originates in a study of beta chain features in type 1 diabetes. Study results and limitations: In every one of the four CD4+ subsets, TCRB CDR3s were moderately but significantly shorter in Type 1 diabetes patients.

Isolated RNA was reverse transcribed in full, so expressed TCRB transcripts were sequenced. TCRdb keeps only in-frame clones here, not all; method: immunoSEQ multiplex PCR. The profile shows some 240,000 clones, roughly 16% of them singletons. Looked up from germline, CDR1 is SGHRS and CDR2 is YFSETQ. This CDR3 is 14 amino acids long. The V and J ends lost 0 bases and 2 bases respectively, with 8 bases between them. Sequenced: naive CD4+ T cells from blood. The TCR was taken from a man aged 25-40 years with type 1 diabetes. The V and J genes are TRBV5-1 and TRBJ2-5; possibly TRBD2 for D (5 bases). The CDR3 here is CASSLGRLQETQYF. CDR3 DNA: TGCGCCAGCAGCTTGGGAAGACTACAAGAGACCCAGTACTTC.